Listed below are T cell receptor beta chains from one sample, sequenced in a study of cytomegalovirus exposure and HLA in healthy donors. Some clones are missing from TCRdb's copy, which holds only in-frame ones; the method was immunoSEQ multiplex PCR. The data contain around 180,000 clones, roughly 85% of them singletons. The specimen was PBMCs. These receptor sequences come from a woman aged 40 to 49 in good health and CMV-seronegative. The CDR3 runs from the conserved cysteine through the conserved F or W. The D gene is left open where the match is weak.

D,V,J,CDR3
TRBD1,TRBV27,TRBJ1-2,CASSPRGQNYGYTF
-,TRBV28,TRBJ1-2,CASRITGGIWGYTF
-,TRBV14,TRBJ1-1,CASSQKLNTEAFF
-,TRBV14,TRBJ2-3,CASSQDVTSSDTQYF
TRBD1,TRBV30,TRBJ2-7,CAWRGDRGGEQYF
TRBD2,TRBV9,TRBJ2-3,CASSNGGARTDTQYF
-,TRBV15,TRBJ1-1,CATSSNSKNTEAFF
TRBD1,TRBV7-2,TRBJ2-5,CASSLTGGQETQYF
-,TRBV5-6,TRBJ2-7,CASSLSGAGPNSYEQYF
-,TRBV10-1,TRBJ2-7,CASARDPYEQYF
-,TRBV6-1,TRBJ1-2,CASRMVAEGYTF
TRBD2,TRBV6-1,TRBJ2-3,CASGTSGATDTQYF
TRBD2,TRBV6-4,TRBJ2-1,CASSEQREGRSYNEQFF
-,TRBV6-1,TRBJ1-6,CASSEAGHDSPLHF
TRBD2,TRBV6-7,TRBJ2-3,CASSYSRLWAGGPRADTQYF
TRBD2,TRBV4-1,TRBJ2-1,CASSQLGLAMNEQFF
TRBD1,TRBV5-1,TRBJ2-2,CASSLGSEQGVGKNTGELFF
-,TRBV6-5,TRBJ2-5,CASSYSAGGETQYF
TRBD1,TRBV5-1,TRBJ2-1,CASSLGDRGNEQFF
TRBD1,TRBV2,TRBJ1-5,CASSWDRWKGAQHF
TRBD2,TRBV4-2,TRBJ2-7,CASSRNLLAGVSEQYF
-,TRBV11-2,TRBJ2-7,CASSLRGYEQYF
-,TRBV30,TRBJ1-1,CAWSVLRGGTEAFF
-,TRBV9,TRBJ1-6,CASSPQGMADSPLHF
-,TRBV7-2,TRBJ2-2,CASSLTGMTGELFF
-,TRBV6-5,TRBJ1-2,CASSPSEAGGYTF
-,TRBV29-1,-,CSVWGQGSPYEQYF
TRBD1,TRBV5-1,TRBJ1-2,CASRRGQGATGGYTF
TRBD1,TRBV18,TRBJ1-5,CASSLRTGSSESPQHF
TRBD1,TRBV5-4,TRBJ1-3,CASSPGQRSGNTIYF
-,TRBV7-2,TRBJ2-7,CASSLGLVEQYF
-,TRBV2,TRBJ1-2,CASIPGSDYGYTF
TRBD1,TRBV2,TRBJ1-1,CASSPDRGGGTEAFF
TRBD1,TRBV5-1,TRBJ1-1,CASSFRGGTGNLGLNTEAFF
TRBD1,TRBV6-1,TRBJ2-4,CASSVPGQGKNIQYF
-,TRBV4-3,TRBJ1-5,CASSQDNSGQPQHF
TRBD2,TRBV29-1,TRBJ2-7,CSVEVTSGDEQYF